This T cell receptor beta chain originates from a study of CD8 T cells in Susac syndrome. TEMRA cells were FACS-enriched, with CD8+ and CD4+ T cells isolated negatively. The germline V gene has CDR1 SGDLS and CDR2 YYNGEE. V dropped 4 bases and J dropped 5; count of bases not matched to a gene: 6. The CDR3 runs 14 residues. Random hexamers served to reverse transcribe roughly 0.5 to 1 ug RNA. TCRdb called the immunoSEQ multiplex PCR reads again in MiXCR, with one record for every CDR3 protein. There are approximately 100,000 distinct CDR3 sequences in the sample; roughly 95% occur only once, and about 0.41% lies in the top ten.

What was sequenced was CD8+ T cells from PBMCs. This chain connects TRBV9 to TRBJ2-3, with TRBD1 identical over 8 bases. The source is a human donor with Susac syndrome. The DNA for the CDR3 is TGTGCCAGCAGCCCCAGGACAGGGAGAGATACGCAGTATTTT. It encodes CASSPRTGRDTQYF.